A selection of T cell receptor beta chains follows, all from one sample in a study of regulatory T cells in long-lasting Graves disease. Using its own MiXCR run on the multiplex PCR reads, TCRdb lists one record per CDR3 protein. This repertoire shows 350,000 to 450,000 distinct CDR3 sequences, less than 30% found once; its top ten account for about 29%. The input for sequencing was peripheral blood mononuclear cells (PBMCs), taken when the disease was refractory, from a patient treated with antithyroid drugs. These receptor sequences come from a woman in her 40s with Graves disease. The CDR3 runs from the conserved cysteine through the conserved F or W. Fields, in order: CDR3 protein, CDR3 DNA, clone size, J gene, D gene, V gene. The D gene is left open where the match is weak. Not all rows give a size; the values are once, few, many and, for expanded clones, a class.

CDR3aa: CASSQGNQGGEQYF
CDR3nt: TGCGCCAGCAGCCAAGGCAACCAGGGGGGTGAGCAGTACTTC
abundance: few
j_gene: TRBJ2-7
d_gene: -
v_gene: TRBV4-1

CDR3aa: CSARQGDGPYEQYF
CDR3nt: TGCAGCGCACGACAGGGTGACGGTCCCTACGAGCAGTACTTC
abundance: many
j_gene: TRBJ2-7
d_gene: TRBD1
v_gene: TRBV29-1

CDR3aa: CSAEYNEQFF
CDR3nt: TGCAGTGCGGAGTACAATGAGCAGTTCTTC
abundance: many
j_gene: TRBJ2-1
d_gene: -
v_gene: TRBV20-1

CDR3aa: CSASWTGDSSTDTQYF
CDR3nt: TGCAGTGCTAGTTGGACAGGGGACTCTAGCACAGATACGCAGTATTTT
abundance: few
j_gene: TRBJ2-3
d_gene: TRBD1
v_gene: TRBV20-1

CDR3aa: CSVSKAGYEQYF
CDR3nt: TGCAGTGTTAGCAAGGCGGGGTACGAGCAGTACTTC
abundance: many
j_gene: TRBJ2-7
d_gene: -
v_gene: TRBV20-1

CDR3aa: CASSPYKDRGWTEAFF
CDR3nt: TGTGCCAGCTCACCCTATAAGGACAGGGGATGGACTGAAGCTTTCTTT
abundance: -
j_gene: TRBJ1-1
d_gene: TRBD1
v_gene: TRBV18

CDR3aa: CSARDLAEETQYF
CDR3nt: TGCAGTGCTAGAGATCTAGCGGAAGAGACCCAGTACTTC
abundance: many
j_gene: TRBJ2-5
d_gene: TRBD2
v_gene: TRBV20-1

CDR3aa: CASWTPSSTDTQYF
CDR3nt: TGTGCCAGTTGGACGCCTTCTAGCACAGATACGCAGTATTTT
abundance: few
j_gene: TRBJ2-3
d_gene: -
v_gene: TRBV28

CDR3aa: CASSEGGDLNTGELFF
CDR3nt: TGTGCCAGCAGTGAAGGAGGGGACTTAAACACCGGGGAGCTGTTTTTT
abundance: many
j_gene: TRBJ2-2
d_gene: -
v_gene: TRBV6-4

CDR3aa: CASSLFGPGLAGGGNIQYF
CDR3nt: TGTGCCAGCAGTTTATTCGGACCGGGACTAGCGGGAGGCGGAAACATTCAGTACTTC
abundance: many
j_gene: TRBJ2-4
d_gene: TRBD2
v_gene: TRBV28

CDR3aa: CAIRSSEFYEQYF
CDR3nt: TGTGCCATCAGGTCTAGCGAATTCTACGAGCAGTACTTC
abundance: few
j_gene: TRBJ2-7
d_gene: -
v_gene: TRBV10-3

CDR3aa: CAWSPRPLIYYEQYF
CDR3nt: TGTGCCTGGAGTCCTCGACCCCTCATATACTACGAGCAGTACTTC
abundance: -
j_gene: TRBJ2-7
d_gene: -
v_gene: TRBV30

CDR3aa: CASSPGTPGGTIQYF
CDR3nt: TGTGCCAGCAGCCCAGGGACACCCGGCGGAACCATTCAGTACTTC
abundance: -
j_gene: TRBJ2-4
d_gene: -
v_gene: TRBV5-5

CDR3aa: CASSLGAGEWETQYF
CDR3nt: TGTGCCAGCAGTTTAGGGGCGGGAGAGTGGGAGACCCAGTACTTC
abundance: many
j_gene: TRBJ2-5
d_gene: TRBD2
v_gene: TRBV12-3/TRBV12-4

CDR3aa: CATSRGTSGSSYEQYF
CDR3nt: TGTGCCACCAGCAGAGGAACTAGCGGGAGCTCCTACGAGCAGTACTTC
abundance: many
j_gene: TRBJ2-7
d_gene: TRBD2
v_gene: TRBV15

CDR3aa: CAIRLAGGSGNTIYF
CDR3nt: TGTGCCATCCGTCTTGCCGGGGGCTCTGGAAACACCATATATTTT
abundance: -
j_gene: TRBJ1-3
d_gene: -
v_gene: TRBV10-3

CDR3aa: CASSLVVGFAKNIQYF
CDR3nt: TGCGCCAGCAGCTTGGTTGTGGGATTTGCCAAAAACATTCAGTACTTC
abundance: -
j_gene: TRBJ2-4
d_gene: -
v_gene: TRBV5-1

CDR3aa: CAINGPDYEQYF
CDR3nt: TGTGCCATCAATGGTCCCGACTACGAGCAGTACTTC
abundance: few
j_gene: TRBJ2-7
d_gene: -
v_gene: TRBV10-3

CDR3aa: CASSSGGFSSYEQYF
CDR3nt: TGTGCCAGCAGTTCAGGGGGGTTTAGCTCCTACGAGCAGTACTTC
abundance: many
j_gene: TRBJ2-7
d_gene: -
v_gene: TRBV28

CDR3aa: CATSRDLGQGEAFF
CDR3nt: TGTGCCACCAGCAGAGACCTCGGACAGGGAGAAGCTTTCTTT
abundance: -
j_gene: TRBJ1-1
d_gene: TRBD1
v_gene: TRBV15

CDR3aa: CASSASDFPNFAQHF
CDR3nt: TGTGCCAGCAGTGCCTCGGACTTTCCAAATTTTGCCCAGCATTTT
abundance: -
j_gene: TRBJ1-5
d_gene: -
v_gene: TRBV5-6

CDR3aa: CSARRETSYSEQYF
CDR3nt: TGCAGTGCTAGAAGGGAGACTAGTTACTCCGAGCAGTACTTC
abundance: -
j_gene: TRBJ2-7
d_gene: -
v_gene: TRBV20-1

CDR3aa: CASTSGGEKLFF
CDR3nt: TGTGCCAGCACTTCAGGGGGTGAAAAACTGTTTTTT
abundance: many
j_gene: TRBJ1-4
d_gene: TRBD1
v_gene: TRBV27

CDR3aa: CASSEPSGQLKETQYF
CDR3nt: TGTGCCAGCAGTGAACCCTCAGGTCAGCTGAAAGAGACCCAGTACTTC
abundance: -
j_gene: TRBJ2-5
d_gene: -
v_gene: TRBV25-1

CDR3aa: CASSLVRPQAFF
CDR3nt: TGTGCCAGCAGCTTAGTTCGACCGCAGGCTTTCTTT
abundance: few
j_gene: TRBJ1-1
d_gene: -
v_gene: TRBV7-2

CDR3aa: CASSQWKRRDTGELFF
CDR3nt: TGCGCCAGCAGCCAATGGAAACGGCGAGACACCGGGGAGCTGTTTTTT
abundance: -
j_gene: TRBJ2-2
d_gene: -
v_gene: TRBV4-1

CDR3aa: CASSVDSHDSPLHF
CDR3nt: TGTGCCAGCAGCGTGGACAGCCATGATTCACCCCTCCACTTT
abundance: few
j_gene: TRBJ1-6
d_gene: -
v_gene: TRBV28

CDR3aa: CASSQEVHQPQHF
CDR3nt: TGTGCCAGCAGCCAAGAGGTTCATCAGCCCCAGCATTTT
abundance: few
j_gene: TRBJ1-5
d_gene: -
v_gene: TRBV3-1

CDR3aa: CASGRGAYTGELFF
CDR3nt: TGTGCCAGCGGGCGGGGCGCTTACACCGGGGAGCTGTTTTTT
abundance: many
j_gene: TRBJ2-2
d_gene: -
v_gene: TRBV28

CDR3aa: CSASRLAGDPSSYEQYF
CDR3nt: TGCAGTGCCAGCCGGCTAGCGGGAGATCCTAGCTCCTACGAGCAGTACTTC
abundance: many
j_gene: TRBJ2-7
d_gene: TRBD2
v_gene: TRBV20-1

CDR3aa: CASSPRETAQETQYF
CDR3nt: TGTGCCAGCAGCCCCCGAGAGACGGCGCAGGAGACCCAGTACTTC
abundance: many
j_gene: TRBJ2-5
d_gene: -
v_gene: TRBV7-9

CDR3aa: CASSEWGTGRMNTEAFF
CDR3nt: TGTGCCAGCAGTGAATGGGGGACAGGGAGGATGAACACTGAAGCTTTCTTT
abundance: few
j_gene: TRBJ1-1
d_gene: TRBD1
v_gene: TRBV25-1

CDR3aa: CASSQLGGELFF
CDR3nt: TGTGCCAGCAGCCAGCTTGGCGGGGAGCTGTTTTTT
abundance: -
j_gene: TRBJ2-2
d_gene: -
v_gene: TRBV3-1

CDR3aa: CASSDLAGETYEQYF
CDR3nt: TGTGCCAGCAGTGACCTAGCGGGTGAGACCTACGAGCAGTACTTC
abundance: many
j_gene: TRBJ2-7
d_gene: TRBD2
v_gene: TRBV2

CDR3aa: CSAEWQGSYEQYF
CDR3nt: TGCAGTGCCGAGTGGCAGGGGTCCTACGAGCAGTACTTC
abundance: -
j_gene: TRBJ2-7
d_gene: -
v_gene: TRBV20-1

CDR3aa: CASSYSFYRTENTGELFF
CDR3nt: TGTGCCAGCAGTTACTCGTTCTACCGGACAGAGAACACCGGGGAGCTGTTTTTT
abundance: -
j_gene: TRBJ2-2
d_gene: -
v_gene: TRBV6-5

CDR3aa: CASSNRGSSNSPLHF
CDR3nt: TGTGCCAGCAGTAACAGGGGAAGCAGTAATTCACCCCTCCACTTT
abundance: -
j_gene: TRBJ1-6
d_gene: TRBD1
v_gene: TRBV12-3/TRBV12-4

CDR3aa: CSAKTGALGTQYF
CDR3nt: TGCAGTGCTAAAACCGGTGCACTCGGGACCCAGTACTTC
abundance: few
j_gene: TRBJ2-5
d_gene: -
v_gene: TRBV20-1

CDR3aa: CASSADPTEAFF
CDR3nt: TGTGCCAGCAGCGCAGACCCCACTGAAGCTTTCTTT
abundance: -
j_gene: TRBJ1-1
d_gene: -
v_gene: TRBV9

CDR3aa: CASSLGGHPGEISGNTIYF
CDR3nt: TGCGCCAGCAGCTTGGGAGGGCATCCGGGAGAGATCTCTGGAAACACCATATATTTT
abundance: once
j_gene: TRBJ1-3
d_gene: -
v_gene: TRBV5-1

CDR3aa: CASSSRGAVNEKLFF
CDR3nt: TGTGCCAGCAGTTCTCGGGGGGCCGTTAATGAAAAACTGTTTTTT
abundance: many
j_gene: TRBJ1-4
d_gene: -
v_gene: TRBV12-3/TRBV12-4

CDR3aa: CASSLSSGRGTEAFF
CDR3nt: TGTGCCAGCTCACTAAGTTCAGGGAGGGGGACTGAAGCTTTCTTT
abundance: -
j_gene: TRBJ1-1
d_gene: -
v_gene: TRBV18

CDR3aa: CASTDRRGTDTQYF
CDR3nt: TGTGCCAGTACCGACAGGAGAGGCACAGATACGCAGTATTTT
abundance: -
j_gene: TRBJ2-3
d_gene: -
v_gene: TRBV19

CDR3aa: CASSLASGSEQYF
CDR3nt: TGCGCCAGCAGCTTGGCTAGCGGGAGCGAGCAGTACTTC
abundance: -
j_gene: TRBJ2-7
d_gene: TRBD2
v_gene: TRBV5-1

CDR3aa: CASSSPRFTSGNEQFF
CDR3nt: TGTGCCAGCAGTTCGCCCCGATTCACTAGCGGGAATGAGCAGTTCTTC
abundance: -
j_gene: TRBJ2-1
d_gene: TRBD2
v_gene: TRBV28

CDR3aa: CASSYPLPRLAGSTGELFF
CDR3nt: TGTGCCAGCAGTTACCCCCTCCCCAGACTAGCGGGAAGCACCGGGGAGCTGTTTTTT
abundance: many
j_gene: TRBJ2-2
d_gene: TRBD2
v_gene: TRBV28

CDR3aa: CASSTGLAIGTDTQYF
CDR3nt: TGTGCCAGCAGCACTGGACTAGCGATCGGCACAGATACGCAGTATTTT
abundance: once
j_gene: TRBJ2-3
d_gene: TRBD2
v_gene: TRBV11-2

CDR3aa: CASRAGSGRSHEQYF
CDR3nt: TGTGCCAGCAGGGCAGGTAGCGGGAGAAGCCACGAGCAGTACTTC
abundance: -
j_gene: TRBJ2-7
d_gene: TRBD2
v_gene: TRBV6-2/TRBV6-3

CDR3aa: CASSPPRSGTGANVLTF
CDR3nt: TGTGCCAGCAGCCCCCCCCGGTCGGGGACTGGGGCCAACGTCCTGACTTTC
abundance: -
j_gene: TRBJ2-6
d_gene: -
v_gene: TRBV7-3

CDR3aa: CASSDAGMGADTQYF
CDR3nt: TGTGCCAGCTCGGACGCGGGGATGGGCGCAGATACGCAGTATTTT
abundance: few
j_gene: TRBJ2-3
d_gene: -
v_gene: TRBV28

CDR3aa: CASSSDNYGYTF
CDR3nt: TGTGCCAGCAGCTCGGATAACTATGGCTACACCTTC
abundance: -
j_gene: TRBJ1-2
d_gene: -
v_gene: TRBV9

CDR3aa: CASSSLWTSGIRETQYF
CDR3nt: TGTGCCAGCAGCTCCCTTTGGACTAGCGGGATCCGAGAGACCCAGTACTTC
abundance: many
j_gene: TRBJ2-5
d_gene: TRBD2
v_gene: TRBV11-2

CDR3aa: CASSADRGRNEAFF
CDR3nt: TGTGCCAGCAGTGCCGACAGGGGTCGAAATGAAGCTTTCTTT
abundance: few
j_gene: TRBJ1-1
d_gene: TRBD1
v_gene: TRBV2

CDR3aa: CASSFGTFFNEQFF
CDR3nt: TGTGCCAGCAGTTTCGGGACATTCTTTAATGAGCAGTTCTTC
abundance: -
j_gene: TRBJ2-1
d_gene: -
v_gene: TRBV5-6

CDR3aa: CASSVRDRRFSYYEQYF
CDR3nt: TGTGCCAGCAGCGTCCGGGACAGGAGATTTTCTTACTACGAGCAGTACTTC
abundance: -
j_gene: TRBJ2-7
d_gene: TRBD1
v_gene: TRBV7-8

CDR3aa: CSARKLAGGQRARESNYEQYF
CDR3nt: TGCAGTGCTAGAAAGCTAGCGGGAGGGCAAAGGGCCCGGGAATCAAACTACGAGCAGTACTTC
abundance: -
j_gene: TRBJ2-7
d_gene: TRBD2
v_gene: TRBV20-1

CDR3aa: CASLAGTYYNEQFF
CDR3nt: TGTGCCAGCCTTGCCGGGACCTACTACAATGAGCAGTTCTTC
abundance: many
j_gene: TRBJ2-1
d_gene: -
v_gene: TRBV28

CDR3aa: CASSLYAGQVPGNTIYF
CDR3nt: TGTGCCAGCAGCTTATATGCGGGACAGGTTCCGGGAAACACCATATATTTT
abundance: few
j_gene: TRBJ1-3
d_gene: TRBD1
v_gene: TRBV7-9